This TCR beta chain came from a study of blood T cell repertoires in COVID-19. Study-wide background: Samples representing acute and convalescent COVID-19 were sourced from the United States, Italy and Spain. PBMCs, B-cell-depleted T cells, or T cells were the source of the cDNA or gDNA that made up the material.

V dropped 6 bases and J dropped 0 bases, with 11 bases sitting between them. The CDR3 consists of 15 residues. The V gene's germline CDR1 is MDHEN and CDR2 SYDVKM. In the original processing: Estimates of nucleated cell counts were drawn from the amplification of reference gene primers. Clones were read by immunoSEQ multiplex PCR, and TCRdb kept only the in-frame ones, dropping some. D and trimming come from the DNA, and the V and J calls and clone size come from that table. The profile shows 500,000 or so clones, around 90% of them singletons. All enrollees were about 18 to 89 years old and from approximately 25 US areas.

The rearrangement links TRBV28 to TRBJ1-4; D not resolved. This sequence was found in a woman aged 18-29 years who had recovered from COVID-19. Material for sequencing was PBMCs or T cells enriched from blood (not recorded which). This chain's CDR3 is CASSSPGATNEKLFF. The CDR3 DNA sequence: TGTGCCAGCAGCTCCCCCGGGGCAACTAATGAAAAACTGTTTTTT. The variable domain in full, completed from reference TRBV28 and TRBJ1-4, reads DVKVTQSSRYLVKRTGEKVFLECVQDMDHENMFWYRQDPGLGLRLIYFSYDVKMKEKGDIPEGYSVSREKKERFSLILESASTNQTSMYLCASSSPGATNEKLFFGSGTQLSVL.